What follows is one T cell receptor (beta chain) and its context. Its target is unknown. The CDR3 contains 14 residues. Germline values: CDR1 SGHTA, CDR2 FQGNSA. Trimming removed 4 bases from V and 2 bases from J, with 12 bases in between. Unique molecular identifiers were used to barcode this TCRbeta library. MiXCR was run by TCRdb on the PCR reads, yielding one entry per CDR3 protein. The data contain about 440,000 distinct CDR3 sequences, 43% of them seen just once; the ten biggest clones take up 25% to 30%. The record originates from a study of T-cell reconstitution after alpha-beta-depleted transplantation in children. General study results and limits: Recipient T cells and thymic progenitors that survived gave rise to the high TCRbeta diversity observed at day 60 in some patients. At the one-year point after transplant, T-cell counts and TCRbeta diversity were found to come mostly from T cells that had been newly produced. The study reportedly traced alpha-beta T cells about two months after transplant to several hundred expanded graft clones.

The chain employs TRBV7-2 and TRBJ2-7; perhaps D is TRBD1 or TRBD2 (5 bases each). Sequencing was performed on PBMCs, taken before TCRalphabeta/CD19-depleted stem cell transplant. The origin of this receptor is a girl aged 2 to 9 with aplastic anemia, due to receive a stem cell transplant. The CDR3 DNA reads TGTGCCAGCAGCTCCGGGACCTTCCCCTACGAGCAGTACTTC. This codes for CASSSGTFPYEQYF.